Following are 20 T cell receptor beta chains from one sample sequenced in a study of cytomegalovirus exposure and HLA in healthy donors. The repertoire was sequenced with immunoSEQ multiplex PCR; TCRdb's copy has only in-frame clones and lacks some. The data show approximately 120,000 clones, with roughly 95% seen just once and less than 2% held by the top ten. Specimen: PBMCs. Receptors originate from a man between 18 and 35 years old in good health and CMV-seronegative.

This clone was seen only once. The genes are TRBV28 and TRBJ1-5; possible D gene TRBD1, 5 bases. CDR1 is MDHEN and CDR2 is SYDVKM in the germline V gene. The CDR3 extends over 16 amino acids. The ends were cut back, 3 bases at V and 1 base at J, with 13 bases in the middle. CDR3 sequence (DNA): TGTGCCAGCAGTTTTGGGGCAGCTCTGAGCAATCAGCCCCAGCATTTT. It encodes CASSFGAALSNQPQHF.

The chain employs TRBV11-2 and TRBJ1-2, with D hard to call. The CDR3 runs to 13 residues. Germline CDR1 reads SGHAT; CDR2 reads FQNNGV. V lost 4 bases and J lost 4, with 10 bases in between. CDR3: CASSSGAGYGYTF. The DNA of the CDR3 is TGTGCCAGCAGCTCGGGAGCGGGCTATGGCTACACCTTC. Combining the CDR3 with reference TRBV11-2 and TRBJ1-2 gives the whole variable domain EAGVAQSPRYKIIEKRQSVAFWCNPISGHATLYWYQQILGQGPKLLIQFQNNGVVDDSQLPKDRFSAERLKGVDSTLKIQPAKLEDSAVYLCASSSGAGYGYTFGSGTRLTVV.

The chain has TRBV4-2 and TRBJ2-7, with a possible D match to TRBD2 (5 bases). From germline, CDR1 is LGHNA and CDR2 YNFKEQ. Trimming took 1 base from V and 6 from J, leaving 7 bases between them. The CDR3 sequence is 12 residues long. The CDR3 DNA follows: TGTGCCAGCAGCCAAGCGGGGATCGAGCAGTACTTC. Amino acids: CASSQAGIEQYF.

The V and J genes are TRBV11-1 and TRBJ1-5; TRBD1 is a possible D gene (5 bases). Germline V lookup: CDR1 SGHAT, CDR2 FQDESV (reference sequence). The CDR3 sequence is 13 residues long. Trimming removed 2 bases from V and 10 bases from J, with 12 bases in between. CDR3 nucleotide sequence: TGTGCCAGCAGCTTAAAAACAGGAGACCCCCAGCATTTT. Protein: CASSLKTGDPQHF.

This sequence joins TRBV11-3 and TRBJ2-7, with 7 nucleotides matching TRBD2. Per the germline V gene, CDR1 is SGHNT and CDR2 is YENEEA. The CDR3 length is 15 residues. V trimming: 2 bases; J trimming: 2 bases; junction bases outside the gene matches: 6. CDR3 amino acids: CASSLNGAGTYEQYF. As DNA, the CDR3 is TGTGCCAGCAGCTTAAACGGAGCGGGGACCTACGAGCAGTACTTC.

The rearrangement joins TRBV9 to TRBJ2-5; 9 nucleotides line up with TRBD2. Germline CDR1 reads SGDLS; CDR2 reads YYNGEE. The length of the CDR3 is 14 residues. Losses at the gene ends were 4 bases for V and 2 bases for J; bases not matched to a gene: 3. The CDR3 is CASSLTSGQETQYF. The CDR3 coding sequence is TGTGCCAGCAGCTTGACTAGCGGTCAAGAGACCCAGTACTTC.

V usage is TRBV19 and J usage is TRBJ1-5, with D perhaps matching TRBD1 (6 bases). The germline gives CDR1 LNHDA, CDR2 SQIVND (reference sequence). V lost 6 bases and J 6 bases, leaving 18 bases between the germline ends. The CDR3 spans 15 residues. The CDR3: CASRTISGEGQPQHF. CDR3 bases: TGTGCCAGTAGGACAATCTCAGGGGAGGGTCAGCCCCAGCATTTT. Supplemented by reference TRBV19 and TRBJ1-5, the full variable domain reads DGGITQSPKYLFRKEGQNVTLSCEQNLNHDAMYWYRQDPGQGLRLIYYSQIVNDFQKGDIAEGYSVSREKKESFPLTVTSAQKNPTAFYLCASRTISGEGQPQHFGDGTRLSIL.

The J gene is TRBJ1-4, the V gene TRBV7-9; 8 nucleotides match TRBD1. The CDR3 has 15 residues. V was clipped by 5 bases and J by 5 bases; unmatched bases: 7. Germline V gene lookup returns CDR1 SEHNR and CDR2 FQNEAQ (reference sequence). Here the CDR3 DNA reads TGTGCCAGCAGCCTCTGGACAGGGTTGAATGAAAAACTGTTTTTT. Amino acid sequence: CASSLWTGLNEKLFF.

This chain joins TRBV30 and TRBJ1-1, with a possible D match to TRBD1 (5 bases). Germline V gene data show CDR1 as GTSNPN and CDR2 as SVGIG (reference sequence). This CDR3 has 13 amino acids. V was shortened by 2 bases and J by 2 bases, with 9 bases between the two germline ends. For the CDR3, the DNA is TGTGCCTGGAGTCCCAGGGTAAACACTGAAGCTTTCTTT. Amino acid sequence: CAWSPRVNTEAFF.

The rearrangement joins TRBV15 to TRBJ2-1, with 8 nucleotides matching TRBD1. The CDR3 spans 17 residues. J lost 5 bases, V lost 0 bases, and 9 bases had no gene match. Germline assignment: CDR1 LNHNV and CDR2 YYDKDF (reference sequence). The CDR3 here is CATSREIRKDRDNEQFF. The CDR3 DNA follows: TGTGCCACCAGCAGAGAGATTAGAAAGGACAGGGACAATGAGCAGTTCTTC. The complete variable domain, with remaining parts taken from reference TRBV15 and TRBJ2-1, reads DAMVIQNPRYQVTQFGKPVTLSCSQTLNHNVMYWYQQKSSQAPKLLFHYYDKDFNNEADTPDNFQSRRPNTSFCFLDIRSPGLGDTAMYLCATSREIRKDRDNEQFFGPGTRLTVL.

This clone has more than one count but fewer than ten. The V gene is TRBV25-1, the J gene TRBJ1-5, with no clear D. CDR3 length: 14 residues. The V end lost 5 bases, the J end lost 4 bases, and 12 bases lay between the germline ends. Germline V CDR1 and CDR2: MGHDK, SYGVNS. The CDR3 DNA reads TGTGCCAGCAGTCCTTGGTCCACTAATCAGCCCCAGCATTTT. This translates into CASSPWSTNQPQHF.

V gene TRBV27 combines with J gene TRBJ2-5, with D perhaps matching TRBD1 (6 bases). V was pared by 7 bases and J by 4 bases, with 13 bases between. From germline, CDR1 is MNHEY and CDR2 SMNVEV (reference sequence). CDR3 length: 13 amino acids. The CDR3: CASTGRGRETQYF. The CDR3 DNA reads as TGTGCCAGCACAGGCAGGGGAAGAGAGACCCAGTACTTC.

The chain recombines TRBV28 with TRBJ2-2, with 8 nucleotides matching TRBD2. In germline, CDR1 is MDHEN, CDR2 SYDVKM. The CDR3 extends over 17 amino acids. J gave up 5 bases and V 3 bases, and 11 bases lay outside the gene matches. CDR3 nucleotides: TGTGCCAGCAGTTTTCCGCCGATCGCGGGAGGAACCGGGGAGCTGTTTTTT. Translating it yields CASSFPPIAGGTGELFF.

The chain is built from TRBV7-2 and TRBJ2-7; D is uncertain. V was cut by 1 base and J by 6 bases, with 7 bases left in between. The CDR3 consists of 12 residues. The germline CDR1 and CDR2 sequences are SGHTA and FQGNSA. The CDR3 sequence: CASSLDYPEQYF. CDR3 DNA: TGTGCCAGCAGCTTAGACTACCCCGAGCAGTACTTC.

The chain is built from TRBV27 and TRBJ2-7, with 9 bases identical to TRBD1. The trim removed 3 bases at V and 3 bases at J, leaving 3 bases unmatched. The CDR3 covers 14 residues. Germline V gene lookup returns CDR1 MNHEY and CDR2 SMNVEV (reference sequence). The CDR3 sequence is CASSLSDRGYEQYF. DNA of the CDR3: TGTGCCAGCAGTTTGTCGGACAGGGGCTACGAGCAGTACTTC.

The rearrangement links TRBV12-2 to TRBJ1-1; the table calls TRBD1, which could not be checked here. TRBV12-2 is termed a pseudogene. This CDR3 comprises 15 residues. CDR3 sequence (DNA): TGTGCAAGTCGCAAAAGTTCCCGACAGGGTTCTGAAGCTTTCTTT. The encoded protein is CASRKSSRQGSEAFF.

The chain has TRBV5-4 and TRBJ2-7; TRBD1 agrees at 12 bases. The CDR3 runs to 15 residues. From germline, CDR1 is SGHNT and CDR2 YYREEE (reference sequence). V shed 3 bases and J 5 bases; nucleotides not matched to a gene: 6. CDR3 loop: CASSSPGQGAHEQYF. In DNA form, the CDR3 reads TGTGCCAGCAGCTCACCGGGACAGGGGGCCCACGAGCAGTACTTC.

The chain is built from TRBV6-5 and TRBJ1-5; 9 nucleotides match TRBD1. V lost 0 bases to trimming and J lost 7 bases; unmatched junction nucleotides: 4. The germline V gene has CDR1 MNHEY and CDR2 SVGAGI. This CDR3 is 15 amino acids long. The CDR3, as DNA: TGTGCCAGCAGTTACTCGTTTACAGGGGGCCAGCCCCAGCATTTT. This sequence encodes CASSYSFTGGQPQHF.

The chain uses TRBV7-9 and TRBJ2-7; no reliable D call. The CDR3 covers 13 residues. The germline CDR1 and CDR2 sequences are SEHNR and FQNEAQ (reference sequence). V was trimmed by 6 bases and J by 5 bases, leaving 14 bases between them. The CDR3: CASRMAVPNEQYF. CDR3 coding DNA: TGTGCCAGCAGAATGGCCGTGCCCAACGAGCAGTACTTC.

CDR3 loop: CASPPGEGCGTQNNEQFF. DNA of the CDR3: TGTGCCAGCCCGCCAGGGGAGGGGTGCGGGACCCAGAATAATGAGCAGTTCTTC. The chain joins TRBV21-1 to TRBJ2-1; TRBD2, the table's D call, was not compared with the DNA. TRBV21-1 represents a pseudogene. This CDR3 region has 18 residues.